Described below is a single T cell receptor (beta chain) sequence and its context. Germline V lookup: CDR1 SGDLS, CDR2 YYNGEE. The CDR3 has 16 residues. V was clipped by 4 bases and J by 6 bases; unmatched bases: 8. Recipients boosted at about 4 weeks or about 12 weeks are pooled. This sample was taken from a study of T cell responses to AZD1222 COVID-19 vaccine. Only in-frame clones appear in the TCRdb table, and some are missing; sequencing was by immunoSEQ multiplex PCR. The sample contains about 180,000 clones, approximately 86% of which appear only once. The receptor comes from an adult who received the AZD1222 COVID-19 vaccine. The sequences come from peripheral blood, collected 28 days after the second AZD1222 dose. The chain combines TRBV9 with TRBJ2-2; TRBD1 matches at 11 bases. The CDR3 region is CASSPNQGQGAGELFF. CDR3 DNA: TGTGCCAGCAGCCCGAACCAGGGACAGGGGGCCGGGGAGCTGTTTTTT.